This is a list of T cell receptor beta chains from one sample in a study of tumor-infiltrating lymphocytes in primary liver carcinoma. From the multiplex PCR reads, TCRdb called clonotypes with MiXCR, one entry per CDR3 protein. This sample has about 130,000 distinct CDR3 sequences, with under 65% found just once. The sample taken for sequencing was liver tumor tissue from sampling region 3. These receptors originate from a woman aged 55 to 70 with primary liver carcinoma and hepatitis B virus infection. Both conserved end residues are part of each CDR3. A D gene is named only where the DNA matches it firmly. A row's size may be missing; if present it is once, few, many or a size class.

v_call	clone_size	j_call	d_call	cdr3_aa	cdr3_nt
TRBV11-2	few	TRBJ1-2	-	CASSPIRGNDGYTF	TGTGCCAGTAGCCCAATCCGGGGGAATGATGGCTACACCTTC
TRBV28	-	TRBJ2-7	TRBD1	CVSRGQGNEVSYEQYF	TGTGTCAGCAGGGGACAGGGTAATGAGGTGTCCTACGAGCAGTACTTC
TRBV11-2	-	TRBJ2-1	-	CVSSLPFRQTSPHEQFF	TGTGTCAGCAGCTTACCCTTCCGACAGACGAGTCCGCACGAGCAGTTCTTC
TRBV11-2	few	TRBJ2-7	-	CDSNPLAEQYF	TGTGACAGCAACCCACTGGCCGAGCAGTACTTC
TRBV5-1	many	TRBJ1-1	-	CASSLDRATEAFF	TGCGCCAGCAGCTTGGATAGGGCCACTGAAGCTTTCTTT
TRBV6-2/TRBV6-3	-	TRBJ1-2	-	CASSSDGRRIYGYIF	TGTGCCAGCAGTTCAGACGGGCGCAGAATCTATGGCTACATCTTC
TRBV30	-	TRBJ2-2	-	CAWSKTHHTGELFF	TGTGCCTGGAGTAAGACACACCACACCGGGGAGCTGTTTTTT
TRBV6-6	-	TRBJ2-7	TRBD1	CASSLKGTGQNEQYF	TGTGCCAGCAGCCTAAAAGGGACAGGGCAAAACGAGCAGTACTTC
TRBV7-9	few	TRBJ2-1	-	CASSLGGLRGNEQFF	TGTGCCAGCAGCTTAGGGGGCCTTCGCGGGAATGAGCAGTTCTTC
TRBV10-3	-	TRBJ2-5	-	CSISAGHGTQYF	TGTTCCATCTCGGCGGGGCACGGGACCCAGTACTTC
TRBV29-1	-	TRBJ2-5	TRBD1	CSVEGETGAQETEYF	TGCAGCGTTGAAGGGGAGACAGGGGCACAAGAGACCGAATACTTC
TRBV11-1	-	TRBJ2-5	-	CASSLGVHVRETQYF	TGTGCCAGCAGCTTGGGTGTACATGTAAGAGAGACCCAGTACTTC
TRBV6-2/TRBV6-3	-	TRBJ1-1	-	CASTVTANTEAIF	TGTGCCAGCACTGTGACAGCGAACACTGAAGCTATCTTT
TRBV4-1	-	TRBJ2-7	-	CASGQGLGRAYEQYF	TGCGCCAGCGGCCAAGGGTTGGGAAGAGCCTACGAGCAATACTTC
TRBV11-2	-	TRBJ1-5	TRBD1	CASSSDRGGNQPHDF	TGTGCCAGCAGCTCCGACAGGGGTGGCAATCAGCCCCACGATTTT
TRBV5-4	many	TRBJ2-5	-	CASSLGGQGASRETQYF	TGTGCCAGCAGCCTGGGAGGGCAGGGGGCGTCTCGAGAGACCCAGTACTTC
TRBV11-2	-	TRBJ2-7	-	CASSLASETKSYEQYF	TGTGCCAGCAGCTTAGCGTCGGAGACAAAAAGCTACGAGCAGTACTTC
TRBV20-1	few	TRBJ2-5	-	CSARSLGGYQETQYF	TGCAGTGCCAGGAGTTTAGGGGGTTACCAAGAGACCCAGTACTTC
TRBV28	-	TRBJ2-1	-	CASSLGGIYNEQFF	TGTGCCAGCAGTTTAGGGGGTATCTACAATGAGCAGTTCTTC
TRBV12-3/TRBV12-4	many	TRBJ2-1	-	CASSLETGPYNEQFF	TGTGCCAGCAGTTTAGAGACAGGACCCTACAATGAGCAGTTCTTC
TRBV5-4	-	TRBJ1-1	-	CASSRGAGTLNTEVFF	TGTGCCAGCAGTCGGGGCGCGGGGACACTGAACACTGAAGTTTTCTTT
TRBV11-2	-	TRBJ1-1	-	CASGPWRDTEAFF	TGTGCCAGCGGCCCGTGGAGGGACACTGAAGCTTTCTTT
TRBV28	many	TRBJ1-1	-	CASMWGGAYSTEAFF	TGTGCCAGCATGTGGGGGGGCGCGTATAGTACTGAAGCTTTCTTT
TRBV5-1	-	TRBJ1-1	-	CVSSFRGPGMNTEAFF	TGCGTCAGCAGCTTCCGGGGCCCTGGGATGAACACTGAAGCTTTCTTT
TRBV5-1	-	TRBJ1-1	-	CASCGAGNMGTEAFF	TGCGCCAGCTGTGGGGCGGGAAACATGGGCACTGAAGCTTTCTTT
TRBV11-1	-	TRBJ1-1	-	CASGLGRGSTEAFF	TGTGCCAGCGGCTTAGGTCGAGGGAGCACTGAAGCTTTCTTC
TRBV5-1	-	TRBJ2-3	TRBD2	CASSSSGGDDTQYF	TGCGCAAGCAGCTCGAGCGGGGGGGATGATACGCAGTATTTT
TRBV4-2	-	TRBJ2-7	-	CANSQSAINDAQYF	TGTGCCAACAGCCAATCGGCAATTAACGACGCGCAGTACTTC
TRBV6-1	few	TRBJ2-7	-	CAGSESTGHPYERYF	TGTGCCGGCAGTGAATCGACAGGCCACCCCTACGAGCGGTACTTC
TRBV18	few	TRBJ2-5	TRBD1	CASSPRDRGETQYF	TGTGCCAGCTCACCGCGAGACAGGGGGGAGACCCAGTACTTC
TRBV11-3	-	TRBJ2-3	TRBD2	CARSGGRHPTDAQYF	TGTGCCAGGTCTGGCGGGAGGCATCCAACAGATGCGCAGTATTTT
TRBV11-1	-	TRBJ2-7	-	CASSPIVGAYYNEQYF	TGTGCCAGCAGCCCCATAGTGGGAGCGTATTACAATGAGCAGTACTTC
TRBV7-9	-	TRBJ2-7	-	CASSWGKGNEQYF	TGTGCCAGCTCCTGGGGCAAGGGCAACGAGCAGTACTTC
TRBV6-5	many	TRBJ2-2	TRBD2	CATRTSGNTGELFF	TGTGCCACCCGGACTAGCGGGAACACCGGGGAGCTGTTTTTT
TRBV28	few	TRBJ2-1	TRBD2	CASSIGTSGRGTYNEQFF	TGTGCCAGCAGCATTGGGACTAGCGGGAGGGGTACCTACAATGAGCAGTTCTTC
TRBV11-2	-	TRBJ1-2	-	CASSSGTEYGRTF	TGTGCCAGCAGTTCCGGGACGGAGTATGGCCGCACCTTC
TRBV6-1	-	TRBJ2-7	TRBD1	CADSVRQGTPSYEQYF	TGTGCCGACAGTGTCCGACAGGGGACCCCCTCCTACGAGCAGTACTTC
TRBV4-2	-	TRBJ2-1	TRBD2	CASSQGDGLARSYEQFF	TGTGCCAGTAGCCAAGGGGATGGACTAGCGCGTTCCTATGAGCAGTTCTTC
TRBV21-1	-	TRBJ2-7	-	CASSKTLLTGPSSYEQYF	TGTGCCAGCAGCAAAACCCTCCTCACAGGGCCCAGCTCCTACGAGCAGTACTTC
TRBV11-2	once	TRBJ2-1	-	CVSSLLRSNEQFF	TGTGTCAGCAGCTTATTGCGGAGCAATGAGCAGTTCTTC
TRBV6-5	once	TRBJ2-6	-	CASSSRRAGANVLTF	TGTGCCAGCAGTTCTCGGAGGGCTGGGGCCAACGTCCTGACTTTC
TRBV25-1	-	TRBJ2-1	TRBD2	CASTVSSGIYEQFF	TGTGCCAGCACCGTCTCTAGCGGGATCTATGAGCAGTTCTTC
TRBV29-1	many	TRBJ2-1	-	CSVEVRQAAYNEQFF	TGCAGCGTTGAAGTGCGACAGGCGGCCTACAATGAGCAGTTCTTC
TRBV2	-	TRBJ2-1	TRBD2	CASRWGSGSFHEQFF	TGTGCCAGCAGGTGGGGGAGCGGGAGTTTCCATGAGCAGTTCTTC
TRBV12-5	-	TRBJ2-1	TRBD2	CASGLVLAGGLGNEQFF	TGTGCTAGTGGTTTGGTATTAGCGGGAGGGCTGGGAAATGAGCAGTTCTTC
TRBV12-3/TRBV12-4	many	TRBJ1-6	-	CASNLDGGNSPLHF	TGTGCCAGCAACTTGGACGGAGGAAATTCACCCCTCCACTTT
TRBV10-3	once	TRBJ1-6	-	CAISEWNPYNSPLHF	TGTGCCATCAGTGAATGGAACCCCTATAATTCACCCCTCCATTTT
TRBV11-2	-	TRBJ2-2	-	CASSLSVFTGKLLF	TGTGCCAGCAGCCTCAGCGTATTCACCGGGAAGCTGCTTTTT
TRBV5-1	many	TRBJ2-7	TRBD1	CASSRRTGTGTNEQYF	TGCGCCAGCAGCAGACGAACCGGGACAGGGACCAACGAGCAGTACTTC
TRBV4-2	many	TRBJ1-6	-	CASSQGAAEGGNSPLHF	TGTGCCAGCAGCCAAGGAGCCGCGGAGGGGGGAAATTCACCCCTCCACTTT
TRBV11-2	-	TRBJ1-1	TRBD1	CASNFTGGNTEASF	TGTGCCAGCAACTTTACAGGGGGTAACACTGAAGCTTCCTTT
TRBV2	-	TRBJ2-6	TRBD2	CASIPTGRAGANVLTF	TGTGCCAGCATCCCCACCGGGAGGGCCGGGGCCAACGTCCTGACTTTC
TRBV11-1	-	TRBJ2-3	-	CASSLRQSGTDTQYF	TGTGCCAGCAGCTTACGACAGTCAGGCACAGATACGCAGTATTTT
TRBV11-2	-	TRBJ1-1	-	CASSFSQHRASGAFF	TGTGCCAGCAGCTTTAGTCAGCACAGGGCCTCAGGGGCTTTCTTT
TRBV11-2	many	TRBJ2-1	TRBD2	CASRLAGVTEQFF	TGTGCCAGCAGGCTAGCGGGAGTCACTGAGCAGTTCTTC
TRBV12-3/TRBV12-4	-	TRBJ2-1	-	CASSLRSYDEQFF	TGTGCCAGCAGTTTAAGATCCTACGATGAGCAGTTCTTC
TRBV6-1	many	TRBJ2-1	TRBD2	CASSGIGVAGSYNEQFF	TGTGCCAGCAGTGGAATAGGGGTAGCGGGATCCTACAATGAGCAGTTCTTC
TRBV11-1	once	TRBJ1-1	-	CVSSPDKLNTEAFF	TGTGTCAGCAGCCCGGACAAGCTGAACACTGAAGCTTTCTTT
TRBV7-9	-	TRBJ2-1	-	CASSYTTSYNEQFF	TGTGCCAGCAGCTATACGACTAGCTACAATGAGCAGTTCTTC